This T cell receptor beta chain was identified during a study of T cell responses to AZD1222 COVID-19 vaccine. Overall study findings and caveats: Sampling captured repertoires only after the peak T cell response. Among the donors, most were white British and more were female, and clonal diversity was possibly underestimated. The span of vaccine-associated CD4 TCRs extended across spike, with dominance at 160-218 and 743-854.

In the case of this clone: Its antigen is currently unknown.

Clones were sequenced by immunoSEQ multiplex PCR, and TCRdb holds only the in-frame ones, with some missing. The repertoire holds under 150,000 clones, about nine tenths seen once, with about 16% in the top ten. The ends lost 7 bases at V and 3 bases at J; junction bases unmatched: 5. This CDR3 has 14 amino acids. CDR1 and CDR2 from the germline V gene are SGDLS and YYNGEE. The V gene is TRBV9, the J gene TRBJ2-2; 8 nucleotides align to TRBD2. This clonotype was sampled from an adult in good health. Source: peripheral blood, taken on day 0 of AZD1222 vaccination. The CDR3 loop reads CASDYGGDTGELFF. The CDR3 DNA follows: TGTGCCAGCGACTACGGGGGGGACACCGGGGAGCTGTTTTTT.